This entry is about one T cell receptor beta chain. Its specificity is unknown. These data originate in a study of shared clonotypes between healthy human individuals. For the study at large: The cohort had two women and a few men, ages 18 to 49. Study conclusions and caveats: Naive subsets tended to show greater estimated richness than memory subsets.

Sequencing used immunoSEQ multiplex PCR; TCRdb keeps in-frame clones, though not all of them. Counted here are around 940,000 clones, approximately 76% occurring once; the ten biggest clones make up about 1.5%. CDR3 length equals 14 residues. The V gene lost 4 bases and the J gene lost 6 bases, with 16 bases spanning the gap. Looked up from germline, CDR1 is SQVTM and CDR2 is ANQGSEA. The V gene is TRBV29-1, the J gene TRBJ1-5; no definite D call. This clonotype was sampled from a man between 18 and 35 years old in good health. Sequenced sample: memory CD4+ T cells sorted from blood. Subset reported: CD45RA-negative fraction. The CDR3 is CSVVLPGNGQPQHF. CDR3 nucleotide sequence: TGCAGCGTTGTTCTCCCCGGGAACGGTCAGCCCCAGCATTTT.